This T cell receptor beta chain is from a study of CD8+CD57+ T cells in acquired aplastic anemia. Study at large: Sorted CD4+ and CD8+ cell DNA averaged roughly 3 ug. General study points: A set of roughly 27 CD8+ CDR3 sequences was shared between patients and controls, and these sequences appeared highly expressed in patients. CD8+ Simpson's diversity showed no significant patient-control difference.

The template for TCR beta VDJ and CDR3 sequence profiling was genomic DNA. MiXCR, applied by TCRdb to the reads, yields one record per CDR3 protein. The sample has around 250,000 distinct CDR3 sequences; approximately 56% are singletons. At least ten counts were recorded for this clonotype. Its antigen is unknown. The germline CDR1 and CDR2 sequences are MNHNS and SASEGT. The CDR3 length is 16 residues. The V gene lost 2 bases and the J gene lost 7 bases, with 18 bases spanning the gap. J is TRBJ2-1 and V is TRBV6-1, with D possibly being TRBD1 (6 bases). The origin of this receptor is a human donor with severe aplastic anemia or a healthy control (not recorded which). Material: sorted CD4+, CD8+, or CD8+CD57+ T cells (not recorded which) from PBMCs. The CDR3 sequence is CASSERPQGYENEQFF. The CDR3 nucleotides read TGTGCCAGCAGTGAACGCCCACAGGGTTACGAGAATGAGCAGTTCTTC.